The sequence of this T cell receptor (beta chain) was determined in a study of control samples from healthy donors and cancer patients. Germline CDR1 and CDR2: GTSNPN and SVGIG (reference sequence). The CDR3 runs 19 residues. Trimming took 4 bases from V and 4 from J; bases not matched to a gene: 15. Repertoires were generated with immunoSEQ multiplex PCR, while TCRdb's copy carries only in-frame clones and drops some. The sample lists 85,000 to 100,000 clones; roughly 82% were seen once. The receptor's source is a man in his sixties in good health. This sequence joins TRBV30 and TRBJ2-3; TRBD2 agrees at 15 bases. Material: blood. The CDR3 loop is CAWTLGLAGGPRGADTQYF. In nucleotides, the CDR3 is TGTGCCTGGACCTTAGGACTAGCGGGGGGGCCGAGGGGCGCAGATACGCAGTATTTT.